The source of this T cell receptor (beta chain) is a study of response to subunit inactivated influenza vaccine. This CDR3 comprises 15 residues. The V and J ends lost 5 bases and 3 bases respectively, with 15 bases between them. CDR1 SEHNR and CDR2 FQNEAQ come from the germline V gene (reference sequence). TCRdb fed the RT-PCR reads into MiXCR, producing one record per CDR3 protein. Of 450,000 to 550,000 distinct CDR3 sequences in the sample, 25% were seen once. The receptor was derived from a man aged 45-65 years who received an inactivated influenza vaccine. The chain links TRBV7-9 to TRBJ2-3; D is ambiguous. The source was CD4+ T cells sorted from PBMCs, collected 4 to 6 days after vaccination. The DNA for the CDR3 is TGTGCCAGCAGCCCCCACCTCGGACGGACAGATACGCAGTATTTT. It codes for CASSPHLGRTDTQYF. Full variable domain (missing parts from reference TRBV7-9 and TRBJ2-3): DTGVSQNPRHKITKRGQNVTFRCDPISEHNRLYWYRQTLGQGPEFLTYFQNEAQLEKSRLLSDRFSAERPKGSFSTLEIQRTEQGDSAMYLCASSPHLGRTDTQYFGPGTRLTVL.